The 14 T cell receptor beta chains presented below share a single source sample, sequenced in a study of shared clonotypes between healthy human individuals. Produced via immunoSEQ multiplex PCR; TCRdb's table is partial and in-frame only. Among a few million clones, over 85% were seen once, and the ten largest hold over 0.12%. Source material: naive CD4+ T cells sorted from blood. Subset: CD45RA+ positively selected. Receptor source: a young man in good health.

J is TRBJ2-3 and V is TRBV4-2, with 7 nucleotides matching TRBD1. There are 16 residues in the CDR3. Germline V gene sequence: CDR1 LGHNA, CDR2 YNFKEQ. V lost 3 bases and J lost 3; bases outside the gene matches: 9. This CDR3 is CASSQMVAGGTDTQYF. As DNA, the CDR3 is TGTGCCAGCAGCCAGATGGTTGCAGGGGGTACAGATACGCAGTATTTT.

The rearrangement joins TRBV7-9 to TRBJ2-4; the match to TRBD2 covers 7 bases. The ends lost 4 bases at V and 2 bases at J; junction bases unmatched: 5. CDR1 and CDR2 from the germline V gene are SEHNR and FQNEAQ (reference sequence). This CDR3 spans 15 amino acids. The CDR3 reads CASSWGGSSKNIQYF. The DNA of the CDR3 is TGTGCCAGCAGCTGGGGAGGGAGTTCCAAAAACATTCAGTACTTC.

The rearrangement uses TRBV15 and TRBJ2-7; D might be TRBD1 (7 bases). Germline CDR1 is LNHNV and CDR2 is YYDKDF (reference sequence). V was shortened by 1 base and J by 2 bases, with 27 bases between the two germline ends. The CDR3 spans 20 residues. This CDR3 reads CATSRGGGGFGTVGTYEQYF. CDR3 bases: TGTGCCACCAGCAGAGGAGGAGGGGGGTTTGGGACAGTGGGCACCTACGAGCAGTACTTC. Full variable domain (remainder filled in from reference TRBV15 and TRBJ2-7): DAMVIQNPRYQVTQFGKPVTLSCSQTLNHNVMYWYQQKSSQAPKLLFHYYDKDFNNEADTPDNFQSRRPNTSFCFLDIRSPGLGDTAMYLCATSRGGGGFGTVGTYEQYFGPGTRLTVT.

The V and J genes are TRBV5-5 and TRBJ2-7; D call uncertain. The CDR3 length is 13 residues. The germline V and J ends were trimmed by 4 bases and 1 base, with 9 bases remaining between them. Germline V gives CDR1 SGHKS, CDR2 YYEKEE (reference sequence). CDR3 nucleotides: TGTGCCAGCAGCATGGGCCAGTCCTACGAGCAGTACTTC. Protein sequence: CASSMGQSYEQYF.

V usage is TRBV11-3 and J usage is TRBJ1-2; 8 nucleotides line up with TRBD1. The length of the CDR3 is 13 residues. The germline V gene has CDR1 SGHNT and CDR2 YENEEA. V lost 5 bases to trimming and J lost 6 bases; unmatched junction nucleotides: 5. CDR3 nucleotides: TGTGCCAGCAGCCACAGACAGGGGCATGGCTACACCTTC. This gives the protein CASSHRQGHGYTF. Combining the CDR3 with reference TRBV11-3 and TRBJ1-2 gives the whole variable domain EAGVVQSPRYKIIEKKQPVAFWCNPISGHNTLYWYLQNLGQGPELLIRYENEEAVDDSQLPKDRFSAERLKGVDSTLKIQPAELGDSAVYLCASSHRQGHGYTFGSGTRLTVV.

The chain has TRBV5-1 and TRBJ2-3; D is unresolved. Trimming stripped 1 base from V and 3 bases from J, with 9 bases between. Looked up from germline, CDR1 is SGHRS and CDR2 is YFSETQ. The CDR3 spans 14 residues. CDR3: CASSLPQRTDTQYF. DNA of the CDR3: TGCGCCAGCAGCTTGCCGCAGAGAACAGATACGCAGTATTTT.

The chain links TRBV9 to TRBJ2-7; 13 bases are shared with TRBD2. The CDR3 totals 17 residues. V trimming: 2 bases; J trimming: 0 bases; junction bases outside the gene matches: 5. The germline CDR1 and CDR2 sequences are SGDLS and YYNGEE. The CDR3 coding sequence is TGTGCCAGCAGCGTCGGACTAGCGGGAGTGAGCTCCTACGAGCAGTACTTC. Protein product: CASSVGLAGVSSYEQYF.

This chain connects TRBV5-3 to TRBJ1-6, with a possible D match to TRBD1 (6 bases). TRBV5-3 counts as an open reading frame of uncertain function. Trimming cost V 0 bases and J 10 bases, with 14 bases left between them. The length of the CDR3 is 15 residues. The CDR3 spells CARSLVGGRGSPLHF. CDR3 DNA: TGTGCCAGAAGCTTGGTAGGGGGGCGCGGATCACCCCTCCACTTT.

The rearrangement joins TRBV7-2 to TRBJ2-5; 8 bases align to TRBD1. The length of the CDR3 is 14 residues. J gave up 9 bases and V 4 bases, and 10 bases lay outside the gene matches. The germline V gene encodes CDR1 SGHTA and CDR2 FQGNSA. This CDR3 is CASSSTGASDAQYF. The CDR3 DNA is TGTGCCAGCAGCTCGACAGGGGCCTCCGATGCCCAGTACTTC.

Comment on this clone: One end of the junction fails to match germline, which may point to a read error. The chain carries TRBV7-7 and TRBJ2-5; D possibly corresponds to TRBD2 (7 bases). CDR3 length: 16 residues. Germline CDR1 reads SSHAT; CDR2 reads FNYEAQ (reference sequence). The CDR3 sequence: CASSLYTGGGQETQYF. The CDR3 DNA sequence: TGTGCTAGCAGCCTATACACGGGGGGCGGACAAGAGACCCAGTACTTC. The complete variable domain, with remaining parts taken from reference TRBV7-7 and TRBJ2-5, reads GAGVSQSPRYKVTKRGQDVTLRCDPISSHATLYWYQQALGQGPEFLTYFNYEAQPDKSGLPSDRFSAERPEGSISTLTIQRTEQRDSAMYRCASSLYTGGGQETQYFGPGTRLLVL.

CDR3 sequence (DNA): TGTGCCAGCAAACTTTATGGCTCCTATAATTCACCCCTCCACTTT. Protein sequence: CASKLYGSYNSPLHF. The chain employs TRBV28 and TRBJ1-6, with D hard to call. Germline V gene data show CDR1 as MDHEN and CDR2 as SYDVKM. With 7 bases removed from V and 0 bases from J, the gap between germline ends came to 10 bases. This CDR3 is built from 15 residues.

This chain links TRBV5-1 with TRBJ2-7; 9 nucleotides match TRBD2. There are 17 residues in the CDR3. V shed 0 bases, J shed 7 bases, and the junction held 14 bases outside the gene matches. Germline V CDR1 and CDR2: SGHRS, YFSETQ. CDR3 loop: CASSLVASRGGPGEQYF. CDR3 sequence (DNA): TGCGCCAGCAGCTTGGTGGCCTCGCGGGGGGGCCCGGGAGAGCAGTACTTC.

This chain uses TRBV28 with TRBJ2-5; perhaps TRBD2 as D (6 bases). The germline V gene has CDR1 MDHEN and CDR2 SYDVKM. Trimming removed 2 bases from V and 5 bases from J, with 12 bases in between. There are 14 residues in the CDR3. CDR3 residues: CASSLRGRRETQYF. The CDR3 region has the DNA TGTGCCAGCAGTTTACGGGGGAGGAGGGAGACCCAGTACTTC. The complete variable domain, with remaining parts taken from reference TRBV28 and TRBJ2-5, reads DVKVTQSSRYLVKRTGEKVFLECVQDMDHENMFWYRQDPGLGLRLIYFSYDVKMKEKGDIPEGYSVSREKKERFSLILESASTNQTSMYLCASSLRGRRETQYFGPGTRLLVL.

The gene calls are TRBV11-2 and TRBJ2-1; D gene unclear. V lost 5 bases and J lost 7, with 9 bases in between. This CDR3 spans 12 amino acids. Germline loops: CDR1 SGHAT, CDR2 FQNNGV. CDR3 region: CASSRVLNEQFF. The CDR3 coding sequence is TGTGCCAGCAGCCGGGTACTGAATGAGCAGTTCTTC.